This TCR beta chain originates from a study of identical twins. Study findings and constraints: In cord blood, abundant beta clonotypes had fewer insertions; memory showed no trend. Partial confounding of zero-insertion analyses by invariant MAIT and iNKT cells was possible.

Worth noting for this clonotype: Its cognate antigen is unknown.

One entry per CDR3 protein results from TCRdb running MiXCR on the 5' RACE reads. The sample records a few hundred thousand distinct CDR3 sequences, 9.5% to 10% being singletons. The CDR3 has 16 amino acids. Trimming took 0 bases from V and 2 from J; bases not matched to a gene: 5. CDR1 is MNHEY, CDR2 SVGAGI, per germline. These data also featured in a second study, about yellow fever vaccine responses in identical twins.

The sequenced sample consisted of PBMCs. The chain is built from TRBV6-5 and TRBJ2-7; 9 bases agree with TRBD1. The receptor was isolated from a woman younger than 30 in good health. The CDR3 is CASSYSGTGITYEQYF. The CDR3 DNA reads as TGTGCCAGCAGTTACTCGGGGACAGGGATTACCTACGAGCAGTACTTC.